The sequence of this T cell receptor (beta chain) was determined in a study of blood T cell repertoires in COVID-19. Profiling relied on immunoSEQ multiplex PCR, and the TCRdb table lists in-frame clones only, not all of them. The table records around 150,000 clones, 85% of them present only once. V gave up 6 bases and J gave up 0 bases, with 11 bases separating them. CDR3 length: 14 amino acids. The germline V gene has CDR1 MNHEY and CDR2 SVGAGI. The V call is TRBV6-5, the J call TRBJ1-1, with D unclear. The TCR sequence derives from an older woman with COVID-19, enrolled during active disease. Sequenced material: peripheral blood. The CDR3 here is CASRTEHMNTEAFF. CDR3 DNA sequence: TGTGCCAGCAGGACGGAGCACATGAACACTGAAGCTTTCTTT.